Listed below are T cell receptor beta chains from one sample, sequenced in a study of blood T cell repertoires in COVID-19. Using immunoSEQ multiplex PCR, the repertoire was profiled, and TCRdb retains in-frame clones only, with some absent. Of about 360,000 clones detected, roughly 90% appear once; the ten largest clones hold roughly 7.2%. Sequencing was done on a sample of peripheral blood. These TCRs come from a woman aged 60-75 years with COVID-19, enrolled during active disease. Each CDR3 is given with its conserved first and last residue. The D gene is left open where the match is weak. Only part of the rows carry a size: once, few, many, or a class if the clone is expanded.

V gene	clone size	D gene	J gene	CDR3 protein
TRBV11-3	NA	NA	TRBJ1-1	CASSLNPGMNTEAFF
TRBV7-3	NA	TRBD1	TRBJ2-2	CASSLTGEGGELFF
TRBV4-2	once	TRBD1	TRBJ2-3	CASSQGDRGVTDTQYF
TRBV19	NA	TRBD2	TRBJ2-7	CASTKSGGASYEQYF
TRBV12-5	NA	NA	TRBJ2-7	CASGLPQGKQYF
TRBV6-5	NA	TRBD1	TRBJ1-2	CASRTPGQGGYTF
TRBV18	once	NA	TRBJ2-6	CASSPIGSGANVLTF
TRBV7-8	few	TRBD1	TRBJ2-1	CASSTGTGGGNEQFF
TRBV7-3	once	NA	TRBJ1-3	CASSATVRNTIYF
TRBV7-3	NA	TRBD2	TRBJ2-1	CASSFRTSGGQTLQFF
TRBV2	NA	NA	TRBJ2-1	CASSGGLAGGAPWNEQFF
TRBV10-3	NA	TRBD2	TRBJ2-3	CAISGEGPITDTQYF
TRBV5-5	NA	TRBD1	TRBJ1-1	CASSSTGLNTEAFF
TRBV18	NA	TRBD2	TRBJ2-1	CASSPEVGLAGDNEQFF
TRBV29-1	NA	NA	TRBJ2-1	CSVASSGEQFF
TRBV10-3	NA	TRBD2	TRBJ2-1	CAISEVSGGNEQFF
TRBV5-6	NA	TRBD1	TRBJ2-7	CASSSGQGTHEQYF
TRBV11-2	once	TRBD1	TRBJ2-7	CASRFQGADEQYF
TRBV24-1	NA	TRBD2	TRBJ2-3	CATRSGDGTDTQYF
TRBV11-3	NA	NA	TRBJ2-3	CASSSPALAHTQYF
TRBV5-4	NA	NA	TRBJ1-1	CASSLGAGLKWEAFF
TRBV6-1	NA	NA	TRBJ2-5	CASSELRETQYF
TRBV19	once	TRBD1	TRBJ2-1	CASSRTGKGDEQFF
TRBV15	NA	TRBD1	TRBJ1-2	CATSRELDRAFYTF
TRBV18	NA	NA	TRBJ2-3	CASSAGQTLDTQYF
TRBV6-6	NA	NA	TRBJ1-5	CASTTDSNQPQHF
TRBV12-3/TRBV12-4	NA	NA	TRBJ1-2	CASSLQGNFGF
TRBV30	NA	TRBD1	TRBJ2-2	CAWSVPLGQGNTGELFF
TRBV10-3	NA	NA	TRBJ1-4	CAISPATGTPNEKLFF
TRBV2	NA	TRBD2	TRBJ2-5	CASSIAGGPYQETQYF
TRBV30	NA	NA	TRBJ1-1	CAWSVSSGVSNF
TRBV4-3	NA	NA	TRBJ2-7	CASSPNPRGADEQYF
TRBV9	few	TRBD2	TRBJ2-1	CASSGGLAGFYNEQFF
TRBV5-1	NA	TRBD2	TRBJ2-1	CASSLSGGAWNEQFF
TRBV6-5	NA	TRBD2	TRBJ2-7	CASSYDDSGGGEQYF
TRBV2	once	NA	TRBJ1-2	CASTALGWRGYTF
TRBV7-7	NA	NA	TRBJ2-2	CASPGPGQNTGELFF
TRBV10-3	NA	NA	TRBJ2-2	CAISGSAEGRANTGELFF
TRBV2	NA	NA	TRBJ1-6	CASSVRGAGSPLHF
TRBV6-5	NA	TRBD1	TRBJ2-7	CASSQTGVILYEQYF
TRBV27	NA	NA	TRBJ2-7	CASSLFETGSRYEQYF
TRBV10-2	once	TRBD2	TRBJ2-2	CASSESGGGGTGELFF
TRBV29-1	NA	NA	TRBJ1-2	CSVEDPGSYGYTF
TRBV21-1	NA	NA	TRBJ2-5	CASSKEERQTQETQYF
TRBV4-3	NA	TRBD1	TRBJ2-2	CASSRGQGFTGELFF
TRBV6-5	NA	TRBD1	TRBJ2-7	CASARTGAYEQYF
TRBV5-1	NA	NA	TRBJ1-1	CASSLVADSRVAFF
TRBV11-2	NA	TRBD2	TRBJ2-5	CASSQTSGTQETQYF
TRBV9	NA	NA	TRBJ1-4	CASSLGLGPEKLFF
TRBV19	NA	TRBD1	TRBJ1-2	CASSEQGDYGYTF
TRBV5-1	NA	TRBD1	TRBJ2-4	CASSLAGTGGDIQYF